This T cell receptor beta chain was profiled in a study of tumor-infiltrating lymphocytes in primary liver carcinoma. TCR beta cDNA was reverse-transcribed from roughly 0.45 ug of total RNA. The reaction used a constant-region primer and ProtoScript II reverse transcriptase. ARM-PCR, slightly modified, supplied the TCR beta libraries through three nested multiplex PCR rounds. Running roughly 10 cycles apiece, the first two PCR rounds relied on TRBV1-TRBV30 forward primers together with a C-beta reverse primer. TCRdb ran MiXCR on the multiplex PCR reads and lists one entry per CDR3 protein. This table holds over 100,000 distinct CDR3 sequences, nearly 70% found once. The CDR3 length is 13 residues. Trimming shortened V by 5 bases and J by 8 bases, and 13 bases separated the two germline ends. CDR1 is MDHEN, CDR2 SYDVKM, per germline. This clonotype came up many times. Its antigen is not known. Study-wide results and caveats: Top-250-clone fractions were significantly higher in tumors than in blood (p = 0.039). Less overlap was seen in tumor-adjacent and tumor-blood pairs than in tumor region pairs.

Scientists recovered RNA and DNA together from approximately 20-30 mg of unsorted bulk tissue. The study enrolled treatment-naive patients with chronic HBV infection. Sequences were obtained from tumor-adjacent normal liver tissue. The rearrangement links TRBV28 to TRBJ2-1, with D unclear. This clonotype was obtained from a woman aged 60-70 years with primary liver carcinoma and hepatitis B virus infection. This CDR3 is CASSPLLRHEQFF. In DNA, the CDR3 is TGTGCCAGCAGTCCATTATTGCGTCATGAGCAGTTCTTC.